The T cell receptor beta chain under discussion was sequenced for a study of blood T cell repertoires in COVID-19. Study-level background: COVID-19 samples, acute and convalescent, were from the United States, Italy and Spain. PBMCs, B-cell-depleted T cells, or T cells provided the cDNA or gDNA that made up the material.

Original methodology: It was from reference gene primer amplification that nucleated cell counts were estimated. Assay used: immunoSEQ multiplex PCR; TCRdb lists only in-frame clones, some missing. V and J calls and clone size are those listed in that table; D and trimming were worked out from the DNA. The sample contains roughly 200,000 clones, roughly 88% of which appear only once. This CDR3 region has 15 residues. CDR1 is SGHVS and CDR2 is FNYEAQ in the germline V gene. V shed 6 bases, J shed 5 bases, and the junction held 13 bases outside the gene matches. V usage is TRBV7-6 and J usage is TRBJ2-7; 7 nucleotides align to TRBD2. Sequencing was carried out using peripheral blood. The clonotype comes from a man in his sixties with acute or convalescent COVID-19. This CDR3 is CASSPRVLAAHEQYF. CDR3 bases: TGTGCCAGCAGTCCCCGCGTGCTAGCGGCTCACGAGCAGTACTTC.